These 32 T cell receptor beta chains were all obtained from the same sample, sequenced in a study of cytomegalovirus exposure and HLA in healthy donors. 60 Vbeta and 13 Jbeta primers were used in PCR. TCRdb's copy holds only in-frame clones and misses some; the assay was immunoSEQ multiplex PCR. Its listing shows about 59,000 clones. Sample: PBMCs. The receptors come from a man between 25 and 39 years old in good health and CMV-seropositive.

The V call is TRBV30, the J call TRBJ1-3, with D perhaps TRBD1 (5 bases). CDR1 is GTSNPN and CDR2 is SVGIG in the germline V gene (reference sequence). V lost 5 bases, J lost 0 bases, and 17 bases lay in between. CDR3 length: 16 amino acids. Here the CDR3 reads CAWSSIGGVSGNTIYF. DNA of the CDR3: TGTGCCTGGTCCTCTATCGGGGGGGTCTCTGGAAACACCATATATTTT.

The chain uses TRBV10-3 and TRBJ2-1; 7 positions agree with TRBD2. This CDR3 is 16 amino acids long. The germline V gene has CDR1 ENHRY and CDR2 SYGVKD. V gave up 0 bases and J gave up 6 bases; unmatched junction bases: 8. The CDR3 DNA reads as TGTGCCATCAGTGAGTCGTACGGCGGGAGCGGCAATGAGCAGTTCTTC. This encodes CAISESYGGSGNEQFF.

The genes are TRBV5-1 and TRBJ1-2; a weak D match, TRBD1 (5 bases). The germline V gene has CDR1 SGHRS and CDR2 YFSETQ. The CDR3 extends over 14 amino acids. Between the trimmed V and J ends, which lost 4 bases and 3 bases, there was a span of 13 bases. CDR3 coding DNA: TGCGCCAGCAGCCAGACAGCAAGGGACTATGGCTACACCTTC. It encodes CASSQTARDYGYTF. The variable domain in full, completed from reference TRBV5-1 and TRBJ1-2, reads KAGVTQTPRYLIKTRGQQVTLSCSPISGHRSVSWYQQTPGQGLQFLFEYFSETQRNKGNFPGRFSGRQFSNSRSEMNVSTLELGDSALYLCASSQTARDYGYTFGSGTRLTVV.

The chain links TRBV18 to TRBJ2-1; the D gene is possibly TRBD1 (5 bases). CDR1 KGHSH and CDR2 LQKENI come from the germline V gene. The V end lost 2 bases, the J end lost 2 bases, and 10 bases lay between the germline ends. The CDR3 sequence is 15 residues long. This CDR3 is CASSPIQGTYNEQFF. The CDR3 region has the DNA TGTGCCAGCTCACCAATCCAGGGTACCTACAATGAGCAGTTCTTC.

A word on this clone: One end of the junction varies from germline; a read error may be responsible. The chain carries TRBV7-7 and TRBJ2-2; weak D call: TRBD2 (6 bases). Germline V CDR1 and CDR2: SSHAT, FNYEAQ (reference sequence). There are 16 residues in the CDR3. The CDR3 here is CASSFTPGLNTGELFF. CDR3 bases: TGTGCTAGCAGCTTTACTCCGGGACTGAACACCGGGGAGCTGTTTTTT.

V gene TRBV7-9 combines with J gene TRBJ2-2; D gene uncertain. The germline V gene has CDR1 SEHNR and CDR2 FQNEAQ (reference sequence). The CDR3 length is 14 residues. V was shortened by 8 bases and J by 1 base, with 11 bases between the two germline ends. The CDR3 coding sequence is TGTGCCAGCCGCACCGAGAAGAACACCGGGGAGCTGTTTTTT. Encoded protein: CASRTEKNTGELFF.

The chain couples TRBV4-2 to TRBJ2-1, with 12 bases identical to TRBD1. This CDR3 spans 16 amino acids. V lost 5 bases, J lost 7 bases, and 9 bases stayed unmatched. Germline V gene data show CDR1 as LGHNA and CDR2 as YNFKEQ. The CDR3 DNA sequence: TGTGCCAGCAGCTATGGGACAGGGGGCGCTTGGAATGAGCAGTTCTTC. Translated: CASSYGTGGAWNEQFF.

The rearrangement uses TRBV9 and TRBJ2-1, with TRBD2 identical over 13 bases. The CDR3 runs 17 residues. Trimming cost V 4 bases and J 3 bases; bases outside gene matches: 7. The germline V gene encodes CDR1 SGDLS and CDR2 YYNGEE. CDR3 in amino acids: CASSRGLAGPSYNEQFF. For the CDR3, the DNA is TGTGCCAGCAGCAGGGGACTAGCGGGACCTAGCTACAATGAGCAGTTCTTC.

CDR3 residues: CASSETGENYGYTF. The CDR3 DNA reads TGTGCCAGCAGTGAAACCGGGGAGAACTATGGCTACACCTTC. The rearrangement joins TRBV6-5 to TRBJ1-2; D not certain. The CDR3 totals 14 residues. V was cut by 5 bases and J by 2 bases, with 12 bases left in between. From germline, CDR1 is MNHEY and CDR2 SVGAGI.

The V gene is TRBV4-1, the J gene TRBJ2-7; 12 bases match TRBD2. This CDR3 spans 17 amino acids. The trim removed 0 bases at V and 0 bases at J, leaving 3 bases unmatched. Germline-derived CDR1 and CDR2 are MGHRA and YSYEKL. In DNA form, the CDR3 reads TGCGCCAGCAGCCAAGATCTAGCGGGGGGGAGCTCCTACGAGCAGTACTTC. This sequence encodes CASSQDLAGGSSYEQYF.

The CDR3 is CASSEAEYQPQHF. The CDR3 coding sequence is TGTGCCAGCAGTGAAGCGGAGTACCAGCCCCAGCATTTT. The chain carries TRBV6-5 and TRBJ1-5, with D uncertain. Germline V gene data show CDR1 as MNHEY and CDR2 as SVGAGI. V gave up 5 bases and J gave up 7 bases, with 12 bases separating them. This CDR3 contains 13 residues.

The rearrangement joins TRBV7-2 to TRBJ2-5; 8 nucleotides align to TRBD2. Germline values: CDR1 SGHTA, CDR2 FQGNSA. After removal of 4 bases from V and 5 bases from J, the junction contained 15 bases not matched to a gene. This CDR3 is built from 17 residues. This chain's CDR3 is CASSSTGTRGWWETQYF. The CDR3 DNA reads TGTGCCAGCAGCTCTACCGGGACTAGGGGGTGGTGGGAGACCCAGTACTTC. Using reference TRBV7-2 and TRBJ2-5 for the parts outside the CDR3, the full variable domain is GAGVSQSPSNKVTEKGKDVELRCDPISGHTALYWYRQSLGQGLEFLIYFQGNSAPDKSGLPSDRFSAERTGGSVSTLTIQRTQQEDSAVYLCASSSTGTRGWWETQYFGPGTRLLVL.

As concerns this clone: Within the sample, other DNA sequences also encode this same CDR3. The chain combines TRBV29-1 with TRBJ2-3; 9 positions match TRBD1. The length of the CDR3 is 12 residues. The ends lost 4 bases at V and 6 bases at J; junction bases unmatched: 2. Germline lookup yields CDR1 SQVTM and CDR2 ANQGSEA. CDR3 nucleotides: TGCAGCGTTGGACAGGGGGGGGATACGCAGTATTTT. Translation: CSVGQGGDTQYF.

The chain carries TRBV10-3 and TRBJ2-7; 9 bases match TRBD2. The germline CDR1 and CDR2 sequences are ENHRY and SYGVKD. The junction had 4 bases not matched to a gene; V was cut back by 2 bases and J by 5 bases. This CDR3 is 14 amino acids long. CDR3: CAISESGGGDEQYF. Here the CDR3 DNA reads TGTGCCATCAGTGAGAGTGGCGGGGGGGACGAGCAGTACTTC.

This chain connects TRBV4-1 to TRBJ2-4; 8 bases are a match to TRBD1. This CDR3 spans 21 amino acids. Germline trimming cut 0 bases from V and 0 bases from J; bases unmatched to any gene: 16. CDR1 is MGHRA and CDR2 is YSYEKL in the germline V gene. The CDR3 region is CASSQDPGAYRDRLAKNIQYF. CDR3 nucleotides: TGCGCCAGCAGCCAAGATCCAGGGGCCTACCGGGACAGGCTAGCCAAAAACATTCAGTACTTC.

This sequence joins TRBV6-1 and TRBJ1-3; D is possibly TRBD1 (5 bases). V lost 3 bases and J 2 bases, leaving 8 bases between the germline ends. This CDR3 has 14 residues. From germline, CDR1 is MNHNS and CDR2 SASEGT. The CDR3 DNA reads as TGTGCCAGCAGTGAGGGCAGGGCTGGAAACACCATATATTTT. It encodes CASSEGRAGNTIYF.

The chain recombines TRBV15 with TRBJ2-3; 8 nucleotides line up with TRBD2. The CDR3 has 16 residues. Germline V gives CDR1 LNHNV, CDR2 YYDKDF (reference sequence). Losses at the gene ends were 1 base for V and 3 bases for J; bases not matched to a gene: 6. The chain's CDR3 is CATSRGSAGVTDTQYF. In DNA form, the CDR3 reads TGTGCCACCAGCAGAGGGTCAGCGGGAGTAACAGATACGCAGTATTTT.

This chain uses TRBV18 with TRBJ2-5; 9 positions match TRBD1. Trimming removed 1 base from V and 3 bases from J; junction bases left unmatched: 3. CDR3 size: 15 residues. Germline loops: CDR1 KGHSH, CDR2 LQKENI. The CDR3 reads CASSPQRTGEETQYF. DNA for the CDR3: TGTGCCAGCTCACCACAACGGACAGGGGAAGAGACCCAGTACTTC.

The chain carries TRBV11-2 and TRBJ2-2; 7 bases fit TRBD1. The CDR3 length is 14 residues. After removal of 10 bases from V and 1 base from J, the junction contained 6 bases not matched to a gene. In germline, CDR1 is SGHAT, CDR2 FQNNGV. The CDR3 coding sequence is TGTGCCACCGGGGACAGATGGAACACCGGGGAGCTGTTTTTT. Protein: CATGDRWNTGELFF.

The V gene is TRBV6-1, the J gene TRBJ2-3, with 9 bases lining up with TRBD2. The CDR3 is 16 amino acids. V shed 4 bases and J 2 bases; nucleotides not matched to a gene: 7. Germline CDR1 is MNHNS and CDR2 is SASEGT. CDR3 sequence reads: CASSALAGEITDTQYF. The CDR3 nucleotides read TGTGCCAGCAGTGCTTTAGCGGGGGAGATCACAGATACGCAGTATTTT.

CDR3: CSVLRGVGQPQHF. In DNA, the CDR3 is TGCAGCGTGCTACGGGGAGTGGGTCAGCCCCAGCATTTT. The gene calls are TRBV29-1 and TRBJ1-5, with D uncertain. Deletions cut 6 bases from V and 6 bases from J, with 15 bases between. CDR3 length: 13 amino acids. Germline-derived CDR1 and CDR2 are SQVTM and ANQGSEA.

This chain links TRBV6-1 with TRBJ2-5, with 8 nucleotides matching TRBD1. This CDR3 region has 14 residues. V gave up 2 bases and J gave up 5 bases; unmatched junction bases: 4. CDR1 is MNHNS and CDR2 is SASEGT in the germline V gene. The CDR3 DNA sequence: TGTGCCAGCAGTGAACGCAGGGGGCCGGAGACCCAGTACTTC. Amino acid sequence: CASSERRGPETQYF.

The J gene is TRBJ2-5, the V gene TRBV19, with D perhaps matching TRBD1 (5 bases). The germline CDR1 and CDR2 sequences are LNHDA and SQIVND (reference sequence). This CDR3 has 13 amino acids. The V end was cut by 5 bases, the J end by 3 bases, with 10 bases between. CDR3 protein: CASSRQGEETQYF. In nucleotides, the CDR3 is TGTGCCAGTAGTCGGCAGGGTGAAGAGACCCAGTACTTC.

With regard to this clone: The sample holds other DNA sequences that translate to the same CDR3. This CDR3 is CSVVKAGAVKNIQYF. The CDR3 nucleotides are TGCAGCGTTGTAAAAGCGGGAGCGGTCAAAAACATTCAGTACTTC. The J gene is TRBJ2-4, the V gene TRBV29-1; 8 nucleotides line up with TRBD2. CDR3 length equals 15 residues. Per germline, CDR1 SQVTM and CDR2 ANQGSEA. The ends lost 4 bases at V and 3 bases at J; junction bases unmatched: 8.

V is TRBV14 and J is TRBJ2-2, with TRBD1 matching 9 bases. J was trimmed by 7 bases and V by 4 bases; bases with no gene match: 4. CDR1 is SGHDN, CDR2 FVKESK, per germline. This CDR3 has 14 amino acids. The CDR3 loop reads CASSLGQGGGELFF. The DNA of the CDR3 is TGTGCCAGCAGCCTGGGACAGGGCGGCGGGGAGCTGTTTTTT.

Points on this clone: At one of its ends the junction is not consistent with the germline gene, which may arise from a read error. The CDR3 here is CASSRSIGAQENQYF. Written as DNA, the CDR3 is TGTGCCAGCAGCCGAAGTATAGGGGCCCAAGAGAACCAGTACTTC. J is TRBJ2-5 and V is TRBV6-5, with D possibly matching TRBD1 (5 bases). The CDR3 consists of 15 residues. Germline lookup yields CDR1 MNHEY and CDR2 SVGAGI.

This sequence joins TRBV6-5 and TRBJ1-5; weak D call: TRBD1 (6 bases). Germline CDR1 and CDR2: MNHEY and SVGAGI. This CDR3 is built from 14 residues. Trimming took off 6 bases at V and 5 bases at J, with 14 bases between the two ends. Written as DNA, the CDR3 is TGTGCCAGCAGCCGAACAGGGCTCGATCAGCCCCAGCATTTT. This encodes CASSRTGLDQPQHF.

The chain carries TRBV11-2 and TRBJ1-4; the match to TRBD1 covers 8 bases. Per the germline V gene, CDR1 is SGHAT and CDR2 is FQNNGV. J gave up 8 bases and V 3 bases, and 8 bases lay outside the gene matches. The CDR3 length is 15 residues. The CDR3 region is CASSLTQGAREKLFF. The CDR3 nucleotides are TGTGCCAGCAGCTTGACCCAGGGGGCAAGGGAAAAACTGTTTTTT.

The J gene is TRBJ1-3, the V gene TRBV6-1; D uncertain. CDR1 and CDR2 (germline): MNHNS, SASEGT. Trimming took 3 bases from V and 4 from J, leaving 10 bases between them. The CDR3 has 14 amino acids. CDR3: CASSEAVLGNTIYF. For the CDR3, the DNA is TGTGCCAGCAGTGAGGCGGTGCTGGGAAACACCATATATTTT.

V is TRBV13 and J is TRBJ1-2; D uncertain. This CDR3 region has 17 residues. V shed 2 bases and J shed 5 bases, with 21 bases lying between them. Germline V CDR1 and CDR2: PRHDT, FYEKMQ (reference sequence). CDR3 loop: CASSLLTFGQREYGYTF. The CDR3, as DNA: TGTGCCAGCAGCTTACTGACTTTCGGCCAGAGGGAATATGGCTACACCTTC.

The chain carries TRBV10-3 and TRBJ2-7; 12 bases agree with TRBD2. Germline lookup yields CDR1 ENHRY and CDR2 SYGVKD. With V trimmed by 4 bases and J by 2 bases, 15 bases remained unmatched. This CDR3 has 19 amino acids. CDR3 DNA: TGTGCCATCAGTGGTACGGGCTCAACTAGCGGGGGGCTCGCCTACGAGCAGTACTTC. Its translation is CAISGTGSTSGGLAYEQYF.

The genes are TRBV11-3 and TRBJ2-2, with a tentative D call TRBD1 (5 bases). From germline, CDR1 is SGHNT and CDR2 YENEEA. The CDR3 length is 18 residues. Trimming pared 1 base from V and 2 bases from J, leaving 17 bases between. Written as DNA, the CDR3 is TGTGCCAGCAGCTTAGGTCTGATGCAGGGCGATAACACCGGGGAGCTGTTTTTT. It codes for CASSLGLMQGDNTGELFF.